This entry is about one T cell receptor beta chain. Antigen: not known. This entry comes from a study of T-cell memory formation after mild COVID-19. Study-level points and caveats: Day 15 to 85 contractors were CD4/CD8 balanced; later expanders leaned CD4+. Shrinking CD4+ clones were chiefly CM and EM; CD8+ ones were chiefly EMRA.

CDR1 and CDR2 from the germline V gene are MNHEY and SVGAGI. The CDR3 runs 18 residues. Trimming took off 0 bases at V and 5 bases at J, with 17 bases between the two ends. The TCR alpha and TCR beta cDNA libraries, bearing sample barcodes and UMIs, were generated by 5'RACE using constant-segment primers. TCRdb passed the 5' RACE reads through MiXCR, listing each CDR3 protein once. The sample carries approximately 16,000 distinct CDR3 sequences, around 25% recorded once. The TCR originated in a young man who had mild COVID-19 (a few samples of this study predate the infection). Cell type and time point are not known. The sequencing input was PBMCs or a T cell subset sorted from them (not recorded which). The V call is TRBV6-5, the J call TRBJ1-6; TRBD1 might be the D (5 bases). In nucleotides, the CDR3 is TGTGCCAGCAGTTACTCACAGGATCCACCAAACCATAATTCACCCCTCCACTTT. This sequence encodes CASSYSQDPPNHNSPLHF.